Listed here is a single T cell receptor beta chain. Its antigen is undetermined. Amplification used 60 Vbeta primers and 13 Jbeta primers. TCRdb keeps only in-frame clones here, not all; method: immunoSEQ multiplex PCR. The sample yields 110,000 to 150,000 clones, roughly 80% seen once. This entry belongs to a study of cytomegalovirus exposure and HLA in healthy donors. Whole-study results and caveats: Later analysis revealed greater clonal expansion in HLA-associated TCR beta chains than in equally common others. Among TCR beta chains, those listed as cytomegalovirus-associated numbered over 150. As a later analysis showed, a missense DCLRE1C variant was linked to trimming of TCR beta V- and J-genes.

V lost 4 bases to trimming and J lost 4 bases, with 15 bases between them. The CDR3 has 14 amino acids. The germline CDR1 and CDR2 sequences are SGHRS and YFSETQ. The sequence was obtained from a man between 18 and 35 years old in good health and CMV-seronegative. The genes are TRBV5-1 and TRBJ2-7; tentative D call: TRBD2 (5 bases). The sample comprised PBMCs. The chain's CDR3 is CASSPAGGGYEQYF. The CDR3 DNA is TGCGCCAGCAGCCCCGCGGGTGGCGGATACGAGCAGTACTTC.